This T cell receptor (beta chain) emerged from a study of metastatic and nonmetastatic thyroid tumors (dated by TCRdb to about 2020). Regarding the complete study: For patients with malignant and with benign thyroid disease, the researchers compared repertoires between peripheral blood samples and tumor or nodule tissue samples. Summary of the overall study and its limitations: In both blood and tumor samples, TCR beta diversity was reported to be significantly higher in malignant tumors than in benign nodules.

The library was prepared using PCR. Reads for this sample came from an Illumina HiSeq 4000. High-throughput sequencing was used to profile the TCR beta-chain CDR3 region of each patient. Processing in the source paper ran as follows. The researchers built a classifier to tell apart papillary thyroid cancer patients with distant metastasis, based on CDR3 differences among clinicopathological groups. The Shannon index was used to assess repertoire diversity, and the Morisita-Horn index was used to assess tumor-blood repertoire similarity. The public reads were reanalyzed by TCRdb: fastp trimming at Q25, MiXCR alignment, in-frame beta chains only. What appears here as the V and J calls and clone size reflects TCRdb's work, not the paper's. The sample profile shows about 47,000 clones; 20% to 25% of them were found once. Roughly 3% of the sample is held by the ten biggest clonotypes. As regards this clone: Its antigen has not been determined. Within one base of it there is no much larger clone, and no base qualities were kept.

There are 15 amino acids in the CDR3, from cysteine to phenylalanine inclusive. Just CDR3 DNA is preserved here, 45 bases in frame from base 1. V is reduced by 4 bases and J by 4 bases, leaving a spacing of 13 bases between them. Sequences LGHNA (CDR1) and YSLEER (CDR2) are obtained from the germline V gene. None of the patients had been given any treatment before thyroid surgery. Using T-cell receptor beta sequencing, the study looked back at clinical samples from patients collected from the early 2010s to the late 2010s. The rearrangement combines TRBV4-3 with TRBJ2-2, with the identity of the D gene unclear. Source material: blood. The TCR sequence derives from a male donor with papillary thyroid cancer or a benign thyroid nodule (not recorded which). Some clones in this sample may be carry-over from other donors' samples. The nucleotide sequence reads as follows: TGCGCCAGCAGCCCCGGCATCTCCCTCACCGGGGAGCTGTTTTTT. Translation gives CASSPGISLTGELFF.